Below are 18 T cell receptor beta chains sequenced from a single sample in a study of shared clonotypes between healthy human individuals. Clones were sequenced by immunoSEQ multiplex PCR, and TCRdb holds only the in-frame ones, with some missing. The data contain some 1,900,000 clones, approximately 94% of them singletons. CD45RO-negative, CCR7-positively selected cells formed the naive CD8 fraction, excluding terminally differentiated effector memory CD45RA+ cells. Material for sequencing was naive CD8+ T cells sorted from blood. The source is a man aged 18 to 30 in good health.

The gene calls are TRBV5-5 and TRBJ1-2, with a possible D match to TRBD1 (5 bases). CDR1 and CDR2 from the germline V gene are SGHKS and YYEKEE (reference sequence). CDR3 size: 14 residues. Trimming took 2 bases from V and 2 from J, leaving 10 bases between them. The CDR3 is CASSFGAGNYGYTF. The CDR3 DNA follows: TGTGCCAGCAGCTTCGGCGCAGGGAACTATGGCTACACCTTC.

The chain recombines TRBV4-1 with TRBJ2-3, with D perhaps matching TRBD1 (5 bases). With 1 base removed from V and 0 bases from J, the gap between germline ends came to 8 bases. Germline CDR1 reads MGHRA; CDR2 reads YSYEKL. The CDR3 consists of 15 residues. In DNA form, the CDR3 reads TGCGCCAGCAGCCAAGTTAGGGGTAGCACAGATACGCAGTATTTT. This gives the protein CASSQVRGSTDTQYF.

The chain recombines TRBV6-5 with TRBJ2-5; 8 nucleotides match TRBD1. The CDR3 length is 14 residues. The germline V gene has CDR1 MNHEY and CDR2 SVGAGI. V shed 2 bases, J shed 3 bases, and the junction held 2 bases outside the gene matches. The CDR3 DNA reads TGTGCCAGCAGTTACCAGACAGGGGAAGAGACCCAGTACTTC. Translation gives CASSYQTGEETQYF.

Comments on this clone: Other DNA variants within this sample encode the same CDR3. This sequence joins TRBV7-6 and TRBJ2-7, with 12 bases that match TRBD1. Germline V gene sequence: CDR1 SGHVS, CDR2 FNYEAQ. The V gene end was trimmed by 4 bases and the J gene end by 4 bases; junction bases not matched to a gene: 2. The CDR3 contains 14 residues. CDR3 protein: CASSSGQGAYEQYF. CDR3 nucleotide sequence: TGTGCCAGCAGCTCGGGACAGGGGGCATACGAGCAGTACTTC.

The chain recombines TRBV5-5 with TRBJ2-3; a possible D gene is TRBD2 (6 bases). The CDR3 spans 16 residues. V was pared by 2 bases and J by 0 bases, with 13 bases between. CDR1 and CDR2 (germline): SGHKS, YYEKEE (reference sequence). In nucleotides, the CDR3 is TGTGCCAGCAGCTTTCGCGGGAAGGCTAGCACAGATACGCAGTATTTT. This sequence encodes CASSFRGKASTDTQYF.

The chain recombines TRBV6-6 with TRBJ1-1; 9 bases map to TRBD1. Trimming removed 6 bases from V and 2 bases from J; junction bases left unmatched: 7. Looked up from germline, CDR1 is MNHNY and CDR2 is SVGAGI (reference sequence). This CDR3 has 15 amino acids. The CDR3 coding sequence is TGTGCCAGCAGGGCCGGGACAGGGTTAAACACTGAAGCTTTCTTT. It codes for CASRAGTGLNTEAFF.

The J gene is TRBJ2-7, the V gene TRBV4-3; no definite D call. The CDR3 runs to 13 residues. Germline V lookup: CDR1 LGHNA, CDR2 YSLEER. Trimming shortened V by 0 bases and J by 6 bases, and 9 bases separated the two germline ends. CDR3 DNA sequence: TGCGCCAGCAGCCAAGATACGCAAGGCGAGCAGTACTTC. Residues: CASSQDTQGEQYF.

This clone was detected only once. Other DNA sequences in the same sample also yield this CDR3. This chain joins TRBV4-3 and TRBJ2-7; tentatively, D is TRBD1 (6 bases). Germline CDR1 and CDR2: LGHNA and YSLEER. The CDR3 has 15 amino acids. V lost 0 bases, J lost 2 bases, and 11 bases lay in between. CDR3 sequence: CASSQDAGAPYEQYF. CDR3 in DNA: TGCGCCAGCAGCCAAGATGCAGGGGCCCCCTACGAGCAGTACTTC.

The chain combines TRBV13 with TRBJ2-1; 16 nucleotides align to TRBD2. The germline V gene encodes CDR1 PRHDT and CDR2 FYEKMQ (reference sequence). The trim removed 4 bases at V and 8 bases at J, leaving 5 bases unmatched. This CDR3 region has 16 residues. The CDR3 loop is CASSSSGTSGGDEQFF. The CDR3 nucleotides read TGTGCCAGCAGCTCCTCCGGGACTAGCGGGGGGGATGAGCAGTTCTTC.

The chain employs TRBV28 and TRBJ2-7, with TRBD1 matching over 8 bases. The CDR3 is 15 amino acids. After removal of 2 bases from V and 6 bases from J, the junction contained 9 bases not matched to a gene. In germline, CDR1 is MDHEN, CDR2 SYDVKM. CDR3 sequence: CASSLGQGALSEQYF. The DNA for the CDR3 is TGTGCCAGCAGTTTAGGGCAGGGGGCTCTTTCCGAGCAGTACTTC.

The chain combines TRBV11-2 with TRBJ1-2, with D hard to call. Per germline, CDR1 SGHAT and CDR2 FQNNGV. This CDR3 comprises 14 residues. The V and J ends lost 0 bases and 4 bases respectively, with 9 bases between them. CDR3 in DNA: TGTGCCAGCAGCTTAGATTCAACGGCCTATGGCTACACCTTC. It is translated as CASSLDSTAYGYTF.

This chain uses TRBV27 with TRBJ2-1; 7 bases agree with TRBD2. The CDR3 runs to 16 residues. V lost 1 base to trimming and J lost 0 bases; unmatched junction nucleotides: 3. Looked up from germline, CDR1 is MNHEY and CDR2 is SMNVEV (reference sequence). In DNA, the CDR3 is TGTGCCAGCAGTTTATTTGGCGGGAGCTCCTACAATGAGCAGTTCTTC. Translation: CASSLFGGSSYNEQFF.

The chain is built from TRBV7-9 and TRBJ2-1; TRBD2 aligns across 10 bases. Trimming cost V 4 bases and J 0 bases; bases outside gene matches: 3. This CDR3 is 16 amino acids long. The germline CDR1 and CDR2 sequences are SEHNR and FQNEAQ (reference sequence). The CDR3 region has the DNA TGTGCCAGCAGCTCACTAGCGGGGAACTCCTACAATGAGCAGTTCTTC. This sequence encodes CASSSLAGNSYNEQFF.

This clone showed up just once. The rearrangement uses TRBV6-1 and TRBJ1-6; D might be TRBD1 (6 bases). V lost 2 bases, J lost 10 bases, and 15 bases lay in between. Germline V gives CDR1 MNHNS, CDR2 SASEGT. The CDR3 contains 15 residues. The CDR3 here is CASSEFDRTVSPLHF. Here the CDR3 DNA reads TGTGCCAGCAGTGAATTTGACAGGACGGTATCACCCCTCCACTTT.

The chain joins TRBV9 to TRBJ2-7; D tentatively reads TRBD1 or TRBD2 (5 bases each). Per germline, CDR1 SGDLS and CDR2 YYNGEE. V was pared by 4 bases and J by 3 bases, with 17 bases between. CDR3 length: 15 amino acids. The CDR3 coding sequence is TGTGCCAGCAGCCCAGGGACGGGAATGTTCTACGAGCAGTACTTC. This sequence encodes CASSPGTGMFYEQYF.

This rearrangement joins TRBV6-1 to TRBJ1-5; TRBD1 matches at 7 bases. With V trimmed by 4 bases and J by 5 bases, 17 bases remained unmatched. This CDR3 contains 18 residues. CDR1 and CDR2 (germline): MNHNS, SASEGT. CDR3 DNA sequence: TGTGCCAGCAGTGGACAGGGCCCGGGCTCACTGGGGGATCAGCCCCAGCATTTT. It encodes CASSGQGPGSLGDQPQHF.

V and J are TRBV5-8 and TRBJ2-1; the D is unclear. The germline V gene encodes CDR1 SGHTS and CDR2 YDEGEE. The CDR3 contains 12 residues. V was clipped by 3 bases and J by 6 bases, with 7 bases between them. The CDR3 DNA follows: TGTGCCAGCAGCTGGGTTCTCAATGAGCAGTTCTTC. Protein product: CASSWVLNEQFF.

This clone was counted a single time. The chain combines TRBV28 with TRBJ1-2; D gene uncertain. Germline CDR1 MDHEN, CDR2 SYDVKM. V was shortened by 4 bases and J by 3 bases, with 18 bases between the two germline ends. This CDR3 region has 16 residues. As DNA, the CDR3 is TGTGCCAGCAGTTCATTAGGGATAAGTCCCCACTATGGCTACACCTTC. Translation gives CASSSLGISPHYGYTF.